These T cell receptor beta chains were read from a single sample in a study of T cells after yellow fever vaccination. TCRdb re-called the 5' RACE reads with MiXCR, one entry per CDR3 protein. This sample has about 300,000 distinct CDR3 sequences; around 6.8% occur once, and the top ten carry roughly a sixth. Sequencing was performed on PBMCs, taken about 41 days after the first yellow fever vaccination. The receptors stem from a man aged 18 to 30 who received the YFV17D yellow fever vaccine. CDR3s include the opening cysteine and the closing phenylalanine or tryptophan. D genes are given only for firm matches. Expanded clones get a size class; other rows say once, few or many, or leave the size out.

abundance: .
len: 14
j_gene: TRBJ2-3
v_gene: TRBV21-1
d_gene: .
CDR3aa: CASKPGQGPDTQYF
CDR3nt: TGTGCCAGCAAGCCGGGACAGGGGCCAGATACGCAGTATTTT

abundance: .
len: 13
j_gene: TRBJ2-5
v_gene: TRBV7-9
d_gene: TRBD1
CDR3aa: CASSPQGTKTQYF
CDR3nt: TGTGCCAGCAGCCCACAGGGGACGAAGACCCAGTACTTC

abundance: few
len: 17
j_gene: TRBJ1-5
v_gene: TRBV6-2/TRBV6-3
d_gene: .
CDR3aa: CASSYSISRAGDQPQHF
CDR3nt: TGTGCCAGCAGTTACTCGATTTCCCGCGCTGGGGATCAGCCCCAGCATTTT

abundance: .
len: 13
j_gene: TRBJ2-7
v_gene: TRBV5-4
d_gene: TRBD1
CDR3aa: CASSLGTGREQYF
CDR3nt: TGTGCCAGCAGCTTGGGGACAGGGAGGGAGCAGTACTTC

abundance: few
len: 14
j_gene: TRBJ1-2
v_gene: TRBV20-1
d_gene: .
CDR3aa: CSASEQGVNYGYTF
CDR3nt: TGCAGTGCTAGCGAGCAGGGCGTTAACTATGGCTACACCTTC

abundance: many
len: 13
j_gene: TRBJ2-1
v_gene: TRBV9
d_gene: .
CDR3aa: CASSDGAGYEQFF
CDR3nt: TGTGCCAGCAGCGACGGCGCGGGCTATGAGCAGTTCTTC

abundance: few
len: 15
j_gene: TRBJ1-6
v_gene: TRBV20-1
d_gene: .
CDR3aa: CSAPGPRAYNSPLHF
CDR3nt: TGCAGTGCCCCGGGACCCCGGGCCTATAATTCACCCCTCCACTTT

abundance: few
len: 14
j_gene: TRBJ2-5
v_gene: TRBV10-3
d_gene: .
CDR3aa: CAISVPGEEETQYF
CDR3nt: TGTGCCATCAGTGTCCCGGGAGAAGAAGAGACCCAGTACTTC

abundance: .
len: 16
j_gene: TRBJ2-3
v_gene: TRBV6-1
d_gene: .
CDR3aa: CASSVLKGGNTDTQYF
CDR3nt: TGTGCCAGCAGTGTGCTGAAGGGGGGAAACACAGATACGCAGTATTTT

abundance: .
len: 13
j_gene: TRBJ1-1
v_gene: TRBV6-5
d_gene: .
CDR3aa: CASSFTEWTAAFF
CDR3nt: TGTGCCAGCAGTTTTACGGAATGGACTGCAGCTTTCTTT

abundance: few
len: 15
j_gene: TRBJ2-5
v_gene: TRBV13
d_gene: .
CDR3aa: CASSLGGLARETQYF
CDR3nt: TGTGCCAGCAGCTTAGGTGGGTTAGCGAGAGAGACCCAGTACTTC

abundance: .
len: 14
j_gene: TRBJ2-7
v_gene: TRBV20-1
d_gene: TRBD1
CDR3aa: CSARGVGGASEQYF
CDR3nt: TGCAGTGCTAGAGGGGTAGGGGGCGCATCCGAGCAGTACTTC

abundance: .
len: 12
j_gene: TRBJ1-4
v_gene: TRBV20-1
d_gene: .
CDR3aa: CSAKKTNEKLFF
CDR3nt: TGCAGTGCAAAAAAGACTAATGAAAAACTGTTTTTT

abundance: few
len: 16
j_gene: TRBJ1-2
v_gene: TRBV5-1
d_gene: .
CDR3aa: CASSLETGSLFSGYTF
CDR3nt: TGCGCCAGCAGCTTGGAAACAGGGAGCCTCTTTAGTGGCTACACCTTC

abundance: many
len: 14
j_gene: TRBJ2-5
v_gene: TRBV30
d_gene: .
CDR3aa: CAWRPRDRAETQYF
CDR3nt: TGTGCCTGGAGGCCTAGGGACCGCGCGGAGACCCAGTACTTC

abundance: .
len: 16
j_gene: TRBJ2-7
v_gene: TRBV4-3
d_gene: TRBD2
CDR3aa: CASSQDYRGGNYEQYF
CDR3nt: TGCGCCAGCAGCCAAGATTATCGGGGGGGTAACTACGAGCAGTACTTC

abundance: .
len: 16
j_gene: TRBJ2-2
v_gene: TRBV7-9
d_gene: TRBD1
CDR3aa: CASSLRGGSGTGELFF
CDR3nt: TGTGCCAGCAGCTTACGAGGGGGCTCGGGCACCGGGGAGCTGTTTTTT

abundance: many
len: 12
j_gene: TRBJ1-1
v_gene: TRBV19
d_gene: .
CDR3aa: CASMKGNTEAFF
CDR3nt: TGTGCCAGTATGAAGGGGAACACTGAAGCTTTCTTT

abundance: few
len: 14
j_gene: TRBJ2-2
v_gene: TRBV6-1
d_gene: TRBD1
CDR3aa: CASNRQGRTGELFF
CDR3nt: TGTGCCAGCAATCGACAGGGGCGGACCGGGGAGCTGTTTTTT

abundance: many
len: 15
j_gene: TRBJ1-5
v_gene: TRBV7-2
d_gene: .
CDR3aa: CASRGVPYSNQPQHF
CDR3nt: TGTGCCAGCAGGGGGGTTCCATATAGCAATCAGCCCCAGCATTTT

abundance: many
len: 13
j_gene: TRBJ2-5
v_gene: TRBV6-1
d_gene: .
CDR3aa: CASSAAGRETQYF
CDR3nt: TGTGCCAGCAGTGCCGCGGGCCGGGAGACCCAGTACTTC

abundance: few
len: 14
j_gene: TRBJ1-2
v_gene: TRBV6-5
d_gene: .
CDR3aa: CASSYGTRNYGYTF
CDR3nt: TGTGCCAGCAGTTATGGCACCAGAAACTATGGCTACACCTTC

abundance: .
len: 12
j_gene: TRBJ1-5
v_gene: TRBV20-1
d_gene: .
CDR3aa: CSARHSNQPQHF
CDR3nt: TGCAGTGCTAGACATAGCAATCAGCCCCAGCATTTT

abundance: many
len: 16
j_gene: TRBJ2-1
v_gene: TRBV6-2/TRBV6-3
d_gene: TRBD2
CDR3aa: CASSVTALAAYNEQFF
CDR3nt: TGTGCCAGCAGCGTCACGGCGCTAGCGGCTTACAATGAGCAGTTCTTC

abundance: .
len: 15
j_gene: TRBJ2-1
v_gene: TRBV29-1
d_gene: .
CDR3aa: CSVEDLDPAYNEQFF
CDR3nt: TGCAGCGTTGAAGATCTGGACCCTGCCTACAATGAGCAGTTCTTC

abundance: many
len: 16
j_gene: TRBJ2-3
v_gene: TRBV4-2
d_gene: TRBD2
CDR3aa: CASSQPPGGSTDTQYF
CDR3nt: TGTGCCAGCAGCCAACCCCCGGGGGGTAGCACAGATACGCAGTATTTT

abundance: many
len: 12
j_gene: TRBJ2-7
v_gene: TRBV6-2/TRBV6-3
d_gene: .
CDR3aa: CASSGGSHEQYF
CDR3nt: TGTGCCAGCAGTGGGGGGAGCCACGAGCAGTACTTC

abundance: many
len: 13
j_gene: TRBJ2-7
v_gene: TRBV10-3
d_gene: .
CDR3aa: CAISSDRAYEQYF
CDR3nt: TGTGCCATCAGTTCGGACAGAGCCTACGAGCAGTACTTC

abundance: many
len: 14
j_gene: TRBJ1-1
v_gene: TRBV19
d_gene: .
CDR3aa: CASSIDRRWTEAFF
CDR3nt: TGTGCCAGTAGTATAGATCGAAGGTGGACTGAAGCTTTCTTT

abundance: .
len: 13
j_gene: TRBJ1-2
v_gene: TRBV12-3/TRBV12-4
d_gene: .
CDR3aa: CAIGRTANYGYTF
CDR3nt: TGTGCCATCGGACGGACAGCTAACTATGGCTACACCTTC

abundance: many
len: 15
j_gene: TRBJ2-2
v_gene: TRBV10-1
d_gene: TRBD2
CDR3aa: CASRPGGVNTGELFF
CDR3nt: TGCGCCAGCAGGCCCGGGGGGGTGAACACCGGGGAGCTGTTTTTT

abundance: .
len: 11
j_gene: TRBJ2-3
v_gene: TRBV20-1
d_gene: .
CDR3aa: CSAARASTQYF
CDR3nt: TGCAGTGCGGCCCGAGCAAGTACGCAGTATTTT

abundance: .
len: 13
j_gene: TRBJ2-5
v_gene: TRBV10-1
d_gene: .
CDR3aa: CASSRWEGETQYF
CDR3nt: TGCGCCAGCAGCCGGTGGGAAGGGGAGACCCAGTACTTC

abundance: few
len: 16
j_gene: TRBJ1-2
v_gene: TRBV7-2
d_gene: TRBD1
CDR3aa: CASSLSRAGGYSGYTF
CDR3nt: TGTGCCAGCAGCTTATCTCGGGCAGGGGGCTATTCTGGCTACACCTTC

abundance: few
len: 15
j_gene: TRBJ1-4
v_gene: TRBV4-1
d_gene: .
CDR3aa: CASSQDPGKNEKLFF
CDR3nt: TGCGCCAGCAGCCAAGATCCGGGAAAAAATGAAAAACTGTTTTTT